This is a list of T cell receptor beta chains from one sample in a study of blood T cell repertoires in COVID-19. Profiling relied on immunoSEQ multiplex PCR, and the TCRdb table lists in-frame clones only, not all of them. Here the sample spans over 90,000 clones, around nine tenths being singletons. Sequencing was done on a sample of peripheral blood. These receptors were taken from a man aged 45-65 years with active or convalescent COVID-19. The CDR3 runs from the conserved cysteine through the conserved F or W. A D gene is named only where the DNA matches it firmly. Part of the rows lack a size; the others show once, few, many or a class for expanded clones.

NA	TRBV6-5	NA	TRBJ2-7	CASRTSRDRYEQYF	TGTGCCAGCCGCACTAGCCGGGACAGATACGAGCAGTACTTC
NA	TRBV15	TRBD1	TRBJ2-1	CATSRAPGGPEQFF	TGTGCCACCAGCAGAGCGCCAGGGGGTCCTGAGCAGTTCTTC
once	TRBV5-6	NA	TRBJ2-3	CASSLGGAADTQYF	TGTGCCAGCAGCCTTGGGGGGGCGGCAGATACGCAGTATTTT
NA	TRBV7-4	NA	TRBJ2-3	CASSFQRRGGTDTQYF	TGTGCCAGCAGCTTCCAGAGGAGGGGAGGCACAGATACGCAGTATTTT
NA	TRBV6-6	NA	TRBJ2-1	CASSTGGRDEQFF	TGTGCCAGCAGTACCGGGGGGCGTGATGAGCAGTTCTTC
NA	TRBV18	TRBD2	TRBJ2-3	CASSPTTSGGLTDTQYF	TGTGCCAGCTCACCGACGACTAGCGGGGGGCTCACAGATACGCAGTATTTT
NA	TRBV21-1	NA	TRBJ1-1	CASSLGRGKDAFF	TGTGCCAGCAGCCTCGGACGCGGGAAGGATGCTTTCTTT
NA	TRBV19	TRBD1	TRBJ1-4	CASSTTTGAREKLFF	TGTGCCAGTAGTACCACAACAGGGGCTCGTGAAAAACTGTTTTTT
NA	TRBV4-1	TRBD1	TRBJ1-3	CASSQAGTGVRNTIYF	TGCGCCAGCAGCCAGGCCGGGACAGGGGTGAGAAACACCATATATTTT
NA	TRBV9	NA	TRBJ1-5	CASSVSERNQPQHF	TGTGCCAGCAGCGTTTCCGAGCGCAATCAGCCCCAGCATTTT
NA	TRBV6-2/TRBV6-3	TRBD1	TRBJ1-1	CASSLQTGGYTEAFF	TGTGCCAGCAGCCTACAAACAGGGGGCTATACTGAAGCTTTCTTT
NA	TRBV18	TRBD1	TRBJ1-1	CASSRGQVNTEAFF	TGTGCCAGCTCACGGGGACAGGTGAACACTGAAGCTTTCTTT
NA	TRBV5-4	TRBD1	TRBJ2-2	CASSLAGRGPTGELFF	TGTGCCAGCAGCTTGGCAGGCAGGGGGCCTACCGGGGAGCTGTTTTTT
few	TRBV2	NA	TRBJ1-1	CASSVLVRLGTEAFF	TGTGCCAGCAGCGTCCTAGTTCGACTTGGCACTGAAGCTTTCTTT
NA	TRBV18	TRBD1	TRBJ2-7	CASSPPRDRVKSYEQYF	TGTGCCAGCTCACCACCAAGGGACAGGGTAAAGTCCTACGAGCAGTACTTC
NA	TRBV11-2	TRBD2	TRBJ2-3	CASSLEASGGLRYF	TGTGCCAGCAGCTTAGAGGCTAGCGGGGGCCTGCGGTATTTT
few	TRBV7-8	NA	TRBJ2-5	CASSLGRGRETQYF	TGTGCCAGCAGCTTAGGGAGGGGGCGTGAGACCCAGTACTTC
NA	TRBV3-1/TRBV3-2	TRBD1	TRBJ1-6	CASSQQGQGDSPLHF	TGTGCCAGCAGCCAGCAGGGACAGGGTGATTCACCCCTCCACTTT
NA	TRBV21-1	NA	TRBJ1-6	CASTTPESSYNSPLHF	TGTGCCAGCACTACCCCCGAGAGCTCCTATAATTCACCCCTCCACTTT
NA	TRBV19	TRBD1	TRBJ2-1	CASTDRVNEQFF	TGTGCCAGTACCGACAGGGTCAATGAGCAGTTCTTC
NA	TRBV5-5	NA	TRBJ1-1	CASIKGLGNTEAFF	TGTGCCAGCATTAAGGGGTTAGGGAACACTGAAGCTTTCTTT
NA	TRBV7-2	TRBD2	TRBJ2-2	CASSSRGLAGNTGELFF	TGTGCCAGCAGCTCGCGCGGACTAGCGGGGAACACCGGGGAGCTGTTTTTT
NA	TRBV6-5	TRBD1	TRBJ1-3	CASSYSSGQGANTIYF	TGTGCCAGCAGTTACTCATCGGGACAGGGGGCGAACACCATATATTTT
NA	TRBV4-2	TRBD1	TRBJ2-3	CASTTGQGVSTDTQYF	TGTGCCAGCACCACCGGACAGGGGGTTAGCACAGATACGCAGTATTTT
NA	TRBV2	TRBD1	TRBJ1-5	CASSEGGQGGQPQHF	TGTGCCAGCAGTGAAGGGGGACAGGGCGGTCAGCCCCAGCATTTT
NA	TRBV10-3	TRBD1	TRBJ1-2	CAIRGTGGEGDYGYTF	TGTGCCATCAGAGGGACAGGGGGCGAGGGAGACTATGGCTACACCTTC